Listed below are T cell receptor beta chains from one sample, sequenced in a study of post-analysis software for immune sequencing data. TCRdb used MiXCR to reprocess the PCR reads, holding one entry per CDR3 protein. The profile covers hundreds of thousands of distinct CDR3 sequences, with about 32% appearing a single time and around 0.56% taken by the ten largest. Material: blood. Source of these receptors: a girl aged 10-17 years with multiple sclerosis. CDR3s include the opening cysteine and the closing phenylalanine or tryptophan. Each record gives: V gene, clone size, D gene, J gene, CDR3 protein, CDR3 DNA. D genes are given only for firm matches. Clone size, where shown, is once, few, many, or a class for clones that have expanded.

TRBV7-8	-	TRBD2	TRBJ2-5	CASSPGFWREALDNEQYF	TGTGCCAGCAGCCCAGGGTTTTGGCGGGAGGCTCTTGACAATGAGCAGTACTTC
TRBV11-2	few	-	TRBJ2-1	CASSPDLDNEQFF	TGTGCCAGCAGCCCGGACCTTGACAATGAGCAGTTCTTC
TRBV20-1	-	TRBD2	TRBJ2-1	CSASRTSYNEQFF	TGCAGTGCTAGCAGGACTAGCTACAATGAGCAGTTCTTC
TRBV9	-	TRBD2	TRBJ2-1	CASSVAASGREAEQFF	TGTGCCAGCAGCGTAGCAGCCAGCGGGAGGGAGGCTGAGCAGTTCTTC
TRBV12-3/TRBV12-4	many	-	TRBJ2-1	CASSLHQAGQFF	TGTGCCAGCAGCCTCCACCAGGCAGGGCAGTTCTTC
TRBV3-1	-	TRBD1	TRBJ1-2	CTSSQGFDRGTGGYTF	TGTACCAGCAGCCAAGGTTTCGACAGGGGAACTGGTGGCTACACCTTC
TRBV5-5	-	TRBD1	TRBJ1-1	CAGSWDAGGSNTEAFF	TGTGCCGGCAGCTGGGACGCAGGGGGCTCGAACACTGAAGCTTTCTTT
TRBV2	-	-	TRBJ2-7	CASLGTASSYEQYF	TGTGCCAGCCTCGGGACGGCGAGCTCCTACGAGCAGTACTTC
TRBV29-1	few	TRBD1	TRBJ2-1	CSVDPGQEFYNEQFF	TGCAGCGTTGATCCGGGACAGGAGTTCTACAATGAGCAGTTCTTC
TRBV29-1	-	-	TRBJ2-7	CSAMIGLSYERYF	TGCAGCGCCATGATTGGACTCTCCTACGAGCGGTACTTC
TRBV21-1	few	-	TRBJ2-1	CASSKADSTTYNEQFF	TGTGCCAGCAGCAAGGCGGACAGCACCACCTACAATGAGCAGTTCTTC
TRBV10-3	-	-	TRBJ2-6	CAISEPRGLDAGANVLTF	TGTGCCATCAGTGAGCCGAGGGGATTAGACGCTGGGGCCAACGTCCTGACTTTC
TRBV20-1	-	-	TRBJ1-1	CSAPRSGGAFF	TGCAGTGCTCCTCGATCGGGGGGGGCTTTCTTT
TRBV20-1	-	TRBD2	TRBJ2-1	CRARGGAGPIPWFF	TGCAGGGCTAGAGGAGGAGCGGGGCCAATCCCGTGGTTCTTC
TRBV7-2	-	TRBD2	TRBJ2-7	CASSLRPGLAGGSYEQYF	TGTGCCAGCAGCCTAAGACCGGGACTAGCGGGAGGCTCCTACGAGCAGTACTTC
TRBV10-3	many	-	TRBJ1-2	CAISPDGSQTYGYTF	TGTGCCATCAGTCCGGACGGATCGCAAACATATGGCTACACCTTC
TRBV20-1	few	TRBD1	TRBJ2-7	CSANDRVIYEQYF	TGCAGTGCTAATGACAGGGTGATCTACGAGCAGTACTTC
TRBV20-1	-	TRBD2	TRBJ2-1	CSARAGGPYNEQFF	TGCAGTGCTAGGGCGGGAGGGCCCTACAATGAGCAGTTCTTC
TRBV29-1	once	-	TRBJ1-1	CSVESEPTGDSEAFF	TGCAGCGTTGAAAGCGAGCCTACAGGTGACTCTGAAGCTTTCTTT
TRBV20-1	few	-	TRBJ2-7	CSAIELRGHEQYF	TGCAGTGCCATAGAACTAAGGGGCCACGAGCAGTACTTC
TRBV6-9	few	-	TRBJ1-2	CASIPIGTLTRGYTF	TGTGCCAGCATTCCGATCGGCACTCTTACTAGGGGCTACACCTTC
TRBV7-8	-	-	TRBJ1-2	CASSLDRWGYNYGYTF	TGTGCCAGCAGCTTAGATCGTTGGGGTTATAACTATGGCTACACCTTC
TRBV20-1	-	-	TRBJ2-4	CSATLRAGAKNIQYF	TGCAGTGCTACTTTACGGGCAGGAGCCAAAAACATTCAGTACTTC
TRBV9	once	-	TRBJ1-1	CASNVGPGNTEAFF	TGTGCCAGCAACGTAGGACCAGGGAACACTGAAGCTTTCTTT
TRBV10-3	few	TRBD1	TRBJ2-4	CAISETGQGKNIQYF	TGTGCCATCAGTGAAACGGGACAGGGGAAAAACATTCAGTACTTC
TRBV20-1	-	TRBD1	TRBJ2-5	CSAGKPGQGGETQYF	TGCAGTGCTGGGAAACCGGGACAGGGAGGAGAGACCCAGTACTTC
TRBV20-1	once	TRBD2	TRBJ2-1	CSARVSSGRTYNEQFF	TGCAGTGCTAGGGTCTCCAGCGGGAGGACTTACAATGAGCAGTTCTTC
TRBV28	few	-	TRBJ2-2	CASIIPGGELFF	TGTGCCAGCATCATACCCGGTGGGGAGCTGTTTTTT
TRBV6-2/TRBV6-3	-	-	TRBJ2-3	CASSSLDGAQYF	TGTGCCAGCAGTTCTTTGGACGGGGCGCAGTATTTT
TRBV10-3	-	TRBD2	TRBJ2-1	CAINIAGGTYNEQFF	TGTGCCATCAATATAGCGGGAGGGACTTACAATGAGCAGTTCTTC
TRBV29-1	many	-	TRBJ2-7	CSVDVSPYEQYF	TGCAGCGTTGATGTCAGTCCCTACGAGCAGTACTTC
TRBV25-1	-	-	TRBJ2-7	CASSESVSRYEQYF	TGTGCCAGCAGTGAATCGGTGAGCCGCTACGAGCAGTACTTC
TRBV6-1	-	TRBD2	TRBJ2-3	CASSTGWSAGGSTDTQYF	TGTGCCAGCAGCACCGGGTGGTCAGCGGGGGGGAGCACAGATACGCAGTATTTT
TRBV20-1	-	-	TRBJ1-1	CSARGWLTEAFF	TGCAGTGCCAGAGGGTGGTTGACTGAAGCTTTCTTT
TRBV12-3/TRBV12-4	few	TRBD1	TRBJ1-2	CASTLSRGTGEGYTF	TGTGCCAGCACCCTTAGTCGGGGGACAGGGGAAGGCTACACCTTC
TRBV28	-	TRBD2	TRBJ2-1	CASSLVSGRALTSNEQFF	TGTGCCAGCAGTTTAGTTAGCGGGAGGGCCTTAACAAGCAATGAGCAGTTCTTC
TRBV11-2	-	-	TRBJ1-4	CASSPRAVGEKLFF	TGTGCCAGCAGCCCTAGGGCCGTTGGGGAAAAACTGTTTTTT
TRBV20-1	few	-	TRBJ1-5	CSASVADRTNQPQHF	TGCAGTGCTAGTGTGGCGGACAGAACTAATCAGCCCCAGCATTTT
TRBV29-1	-	-	TRBJ2-3	CSSDSTDTQYF	TGCAGCTCTGACAGCACAGATACGCAGTATTTT
TRBV20-1	-	-	TRBJ2-1	CSVGLFLTGNEQFF	TGCAGTGTCGGACTGTTTCTCACGGGCAATGAGCAGTTCTTC
TRBV10-3	few	-	TRBJ1-1	CAISSNPHGVNTEAFF	TGTGCCATCAGCTCGAACCCCCACGGAGTGAACACTGAAGCTTTCTTT
TRBV9	-	TRBD2	TRBJ2-3	CASSVGQREFTDTQYF	TGTGCCAGCAGCGTAGGCCAGCGGGAGTTCACAGATACGCAGTATTTT
TRBV20-1	few	-	TRBJ1-1	CSASELGQLEAFF	TGCAGTGCTAGCGAACTAGGACAGTTAGAAGCTTTCTTT
TRBV6-2/TRBV6-3	-	-	TRBJ2-4	CASSPRWTKNIQYF	TGTGCCAGCAGCCCCAGGTGGACCAAAAACATTCAGTACTTC
TRBV6-5	many	-	TRBJ2-3	CASGRSTQYF	TGTGCCAGCGGAAGGTCTACGCAGTATTTT
TRBV6-5	-	-	TRBJ1-2	CASSYSVGVVDGYTF	TGTGCCAGCAGTTACTCCGTGGGCGTTGTGGATGGCTACACCTTC
TRBV29-1	few	-	TRBJ2-3	CSVDEGTDTQYF	TGCAGCGTTGACGAGGGCACAGATACGCAGTATTTT
TRBV12-3/TRBV12-4	few	TRBD2	TRBJ2-3	CASSFRAGGTDTQYF	TGTGCCAGCAGTTTTCGAGCGGGGGGCACAGATACGCAGTATTTT
TRBV7-9	-	-	TRBJ1-2	CASSFGQGLGYTF	TGTGCCAGCAGCTTTGGCCAGGGGCTTGGCTACACCTTC
TRBV5-1	few	TRBD1	TRBJ1-1	CASRHTTGVGAFF	TGCGCCAGCAGACATACAACAGGGGTGGGCGCTTTCTTT
TRBV5-1	-	-	TRBJ2-1	CASSARTENRYSYNEQFF	TGCGCCAGCAGCGCAAGGACAGAGAATAGATACTCCTACAATGAGCAGTTCTTC
TRBV28	few	-	TRBJ2-7	CASSPSGRHYEQYF	TGTGCCAGCAGTCCCTCGGGACGGCACTACGAGCAGTACTTC